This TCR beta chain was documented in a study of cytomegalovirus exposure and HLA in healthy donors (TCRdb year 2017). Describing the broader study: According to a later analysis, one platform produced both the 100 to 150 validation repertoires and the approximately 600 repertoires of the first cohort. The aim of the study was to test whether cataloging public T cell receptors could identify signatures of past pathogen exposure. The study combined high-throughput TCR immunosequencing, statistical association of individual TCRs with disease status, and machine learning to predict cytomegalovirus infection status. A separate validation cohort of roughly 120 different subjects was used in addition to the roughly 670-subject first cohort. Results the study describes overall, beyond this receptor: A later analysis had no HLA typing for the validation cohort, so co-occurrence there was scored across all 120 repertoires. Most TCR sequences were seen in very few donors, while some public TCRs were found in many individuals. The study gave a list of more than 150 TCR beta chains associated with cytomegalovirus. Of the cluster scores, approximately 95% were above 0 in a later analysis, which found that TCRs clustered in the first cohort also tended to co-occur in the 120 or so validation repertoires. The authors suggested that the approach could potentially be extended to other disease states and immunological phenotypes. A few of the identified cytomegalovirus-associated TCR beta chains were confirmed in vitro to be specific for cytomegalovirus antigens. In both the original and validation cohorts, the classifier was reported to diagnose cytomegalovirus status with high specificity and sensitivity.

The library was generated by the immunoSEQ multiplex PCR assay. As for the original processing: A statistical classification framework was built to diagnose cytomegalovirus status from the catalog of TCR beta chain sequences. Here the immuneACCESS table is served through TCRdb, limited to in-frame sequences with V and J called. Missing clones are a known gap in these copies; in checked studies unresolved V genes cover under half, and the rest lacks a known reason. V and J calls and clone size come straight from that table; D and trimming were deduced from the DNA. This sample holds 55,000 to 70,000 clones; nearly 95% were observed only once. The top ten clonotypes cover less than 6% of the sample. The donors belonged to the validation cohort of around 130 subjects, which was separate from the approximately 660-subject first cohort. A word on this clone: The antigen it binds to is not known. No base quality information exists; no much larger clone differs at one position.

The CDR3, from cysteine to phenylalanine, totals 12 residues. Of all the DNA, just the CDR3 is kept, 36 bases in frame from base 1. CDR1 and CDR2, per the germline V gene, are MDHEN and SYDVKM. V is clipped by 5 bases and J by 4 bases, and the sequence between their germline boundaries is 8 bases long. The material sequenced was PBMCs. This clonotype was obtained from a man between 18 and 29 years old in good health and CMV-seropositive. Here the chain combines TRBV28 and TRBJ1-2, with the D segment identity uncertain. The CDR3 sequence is CASSPLIYGYTF. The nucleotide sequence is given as TGTGCCAGCAGTCCACTAATCTATGGCTACACCTTC.